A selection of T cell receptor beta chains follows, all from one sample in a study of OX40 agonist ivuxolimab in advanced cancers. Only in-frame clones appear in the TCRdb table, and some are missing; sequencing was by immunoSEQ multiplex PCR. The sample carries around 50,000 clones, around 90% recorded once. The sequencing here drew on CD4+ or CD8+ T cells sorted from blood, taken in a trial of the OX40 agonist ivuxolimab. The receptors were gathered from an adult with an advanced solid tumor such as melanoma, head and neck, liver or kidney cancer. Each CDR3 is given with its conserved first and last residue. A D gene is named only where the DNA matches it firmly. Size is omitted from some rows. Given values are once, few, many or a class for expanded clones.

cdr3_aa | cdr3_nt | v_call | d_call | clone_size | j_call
CASSYSPEYGYTF | TGTGCCAGCAGTTACTCGCCAGAGTATGGCTACACCTTC | TRBV6-5 | - | - | TRBJ1-2
CASSYGVGGNGYTF | TGTGCCAGCAGTTACGGGGTGGGGGGCAATGGCTACACCTTC | TRBV6-5 | - | - | TRBJ1-2
CSVEVGAWEPEQYF | TGCAGCGTTGAAGTGGGGGCCTGGGAACCCGAGCAGTACTTC | TRBV29-1 | - | - | TRBJ2-7
CASSIQTGTYEQYF | TGTGCCAGCAGTATACAAACCGGGACCTACGAGCAGTACTTC | TRBV27 | - | - | TRBJ2-7
CASRGLEFF | TGTGCCAGCCGTGGATTAGAGTTCTTC | TRBV21-1 | - | - | TRBJ2-7
CAISEPRTPNTEAFF | TGTGCCATCAGTGAACCTAGGACACCTAACACTGAAGCTTTCTTT | TRBV10-3 | - | - | TRBJ1-1
CASSLWDRGQARDEQYF | TGTGCCAGCAGTTTATGGGACAGGGGCCAAGCTAGGGACGAGCAGTACTTC | TRBV28 | TRBD1 | few | TRBJ2-7
CASSLGDRDNEKLFF | TGTGCCAGCAGCTTAGGGGACAGAGATAATGAAAAACTGTTTTTT | TRBV5-8 | TRBD1 | - | TRBJ1-4
CASRRTPQADEQYF | TGTGCCAGCAGAAGGACACCCCAAGCAGACGAGCAGTACTTC | TRBV6-5 | - | - | TRBJ2-7
CAAAAAPSEQYF | TGTGCCGCAGCTGCGGCACCCTCCGAGCAGTACTTC | TRBV10-3 | - | - | TRBJ2-7
CASSIQAAGANVLTF | TGTGCCAGTAGTATTCAGGCGGCTGGGGCCAACGTCCTGACTTTC | TRBV19 | - | - | TRBJ2-6
CASSSATGGLYGYTF | TGTGCCAGCAGTTCTGCGACAGGGGGCCTCTATGGCTACACCTTC | TRBV6-5 | TRBD1 | - | TRBJ1-2
CASSLLTGSAQPQHF | TGTGCCAGCAGCCTTTTGACAGGAAGCGCTCAGCCCCAGCATTTT | TRBV5-5 | - | - | TRBJ1-5
CASSWTGTKNIQYF | TGTGCCAGCAGCTGGACAGGGACCAAAAACATTCAGTACTTC | TRBV7-9 | TRBD1 | - | TRBJ2-4
CASSLAVNSPLHF | TGTGCCAGCAGCTTAGCCGTTAATTCACCCCTCCACTTT | TRBV11-2 | - | - | TRBJ1-6
CASSPGTVSYEQYF | TGTGCCAGCAGCCCCGGGACAGTATCCTACGAGCAGTACTTC | TRBV7-2 | TRBD1 | - | TRBJ2-7
CASSVRGASSEQYF | TGTGCCAGCAGTGTGAGGGGCGCTTCCAGCGAGCAGTACTTC | TRBV14 | - | once | TRBJ2-7
CASSSLPGLADSYEQYF | TGTGCCAGCAGCTCGCTACCTGGACTAGCGGACTCCTACGAGCAGTACTTC | TRBV5-4 | TRBD2 | - | TRBJ2-7
CASSPGTGGAKYF | TGTGCCAGCAGCCCTGGGACAGGGGGCGCGAAGTACTTC | TRBV7-2 | TRBD1 | - | TRBJ2-7
CASSMGTGATNEKLFF | TGTGCCAGTAGTATGGGAACAGGGGCGACTAATGAAAAACTGTTTTTT | TRBV19 | TRBD1 | once | TRBJ1-4
CASRPGEAATEADEQYF | TGTGCCAGTAGGCCCGGGGAGGCGGCTACCGAAGCAGACGAGCAGTACTTC | TRBV19 | - | - | TRBJ2-7
CASGGVLGTGQETQYF | TGTGCCAGCGGGGGGGTCTTAGGGACAGGCCAAGAGACCCAGTACTTC | TRBV28 | - | - | TRBJ2-5
CASSPSGANVLTF | TGCGCCAGCAGTCCCTCTGGGGCCAACGTCCTGACTTTC | TRBV4-1 | - | - | TRBJ2-6
CASSEGAAASYEQYF | TGTGCCAGCAGTGAAGGGGCAGCGGCCTCCTACGAGCAGTACTTC | TRBV6-4 | - | - | TRBJ2-7
CASRLQDHRGYTF | TGTGCCAGCAGATTGCAGGACCACCGGGGCTACACCTTC | TRBV5-6 | - | - | TRBJ1-2
CASSLRLAGGSTDTQYF | TGTGCCAGCAGCTTGCGTCTAGCGGGAGGAAGCACAGATACGCAGTATTTT | TRBV5-4 | TRBD2 | - | TRBJ2-3
CAWSFRGSYEQYF | TGTGCCTGGAGTTTCAGGGGGTCCTACGAGCAGTACTTC | TRBV30 | TRBD1 | - | TRBJ2-7
CAWIEGGIQAEAFF | TGTGCCTGGATCGAGGGGGGAATTCAGGCTGAAGCTTTCTTT | TRBV30 | - | - | TRBJ1-1
CASSLLQGVETQYF | TGCGCCAGCAGCTTGTTGCAGGGCGTGGAGACCCAGTACTTC | TRBV5-1 | - | few | TRBJ2-5
CASSLDGGGEEKLFF | TGCGCCAGCAGCTTGGATGGAGGGGGCGAGGAAAAACTGTTTTTT | TRBV5-1 | TRBD1 | - | TRBJ1-4
CASRPNGAGDTQYF | TGTGCCAGCAGACCGAACGGGGCAGGAGATACGCAGTATTTT | TRBV6-6 | - | - | TRBJ2-3
CASSGWGTTYNEQFF | TGTGCCAGCAGTGGATGGGGGACTACCTACAATGAGCAGTTCTTC | TRBV27 | TRBD2 | - | TRBJ2-1
CASSEGQGVELFF | TGTGCCAGTAGTGAGGGACAGGGGGTTGAGCTGTTTTTT | TRBV19 | TRBD1 | - | TRBJ2-2
CASSLARTYEQYF | TGTGCCAGCAGCTTAGCCAGAACCTACGAGCAGTACTTC | TRBV7-2 | - | once | TRBJ2-7
CASSQVGLAGSIDTQYF | TGCGCCAGCAGCCAAGTTGGTCTAGCGGGTTCCATAGATACGCAGTATTTT | TRBV4-3 | TRBD2 | - | TRBJ2-3
CASSFGQGVEEQYF | TGTGCCAGCAGCTTTGGGCAGGGAGTAGAGGAGCAGTACTTC | TRBV7-2 | - | once | TRBJ2-7
CASSDLQGGGTEAFF | TGTGCCAGCAGCGACCTACAGGGGGGAGGGACTGAAGCTTTCTTT | TRBV5-6 | TRBD1 | - | TRBJ1-1
CASSDSSGSYEQYF | TGTGCCAGTAGTGATTCTAGCGGGAGCTACGAGCAGTACTTC | TRBV19 | TRBD2 | - | TRBJ2-7
CASSRDATTNEKLFF | TGTGCCAGCAGTCGCGACGCTACAACTAATGAAAAACTGTTTTTT | TRBV7-2 | - | - | TRBJ1-4
CSVESGSNQPQHF | TGCAGCGTTGAATCGGGGTCGAATCAGCCCCAGCATTTT | TRBV29-1 | - | - | TRBJ1-5
CASSQDRDYNEQFF | TGTGCCAGCAGCCAAGATAGGGACTACAATGAGCAGTTCTTC | TRBV4-2 | - | - | TRBJ2-1
CASSLGFRTRFNNEQFF | TGTGCCAGCAGCTTAGGGTTCAGGACCAGGTTTAACAATGAGCAGTTCTTC | TRBV7-2 | - | - | TRBJ2-1
CASSLRTGWYF | TGTGCCAGCAGTCTACGGACAGGCTGGTATTTT | TRBV28 | TRBD1 | - | TRBJ1-5
CASSGGQGKGYEQYF | TGTGCCAGCAGTGGGGGACAGGGTAAGGGCTACGAGCAGTACTTC | TRBV6-1 | TRBD1 | - | TRBJ2-7
CASSEGSAASGYTF | TGCGCCAGCAGTGAGGGTTCAGCGGCATCTGGCTACACCTTC | TRBV10-1 | - | few | TRBJ1-2